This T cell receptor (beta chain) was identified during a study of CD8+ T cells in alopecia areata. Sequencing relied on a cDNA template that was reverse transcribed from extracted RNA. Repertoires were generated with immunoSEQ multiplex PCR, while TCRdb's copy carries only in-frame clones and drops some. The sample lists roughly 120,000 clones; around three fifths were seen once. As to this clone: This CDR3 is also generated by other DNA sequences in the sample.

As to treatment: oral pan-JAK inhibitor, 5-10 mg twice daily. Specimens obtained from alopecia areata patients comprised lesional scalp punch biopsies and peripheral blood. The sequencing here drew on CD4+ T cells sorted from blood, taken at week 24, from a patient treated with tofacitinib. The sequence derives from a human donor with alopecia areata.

The CDR3 loop is CASSPGQGYGYTF. The CDR3 DNA reads TGCGCCAGCAGCCCCGGACAGGGCTATGGCTACACCTTC. The chain combines TRBV5-1 with TRBJ1-2, with 8 nucleotides matching TRBD1. This CDR3 is built from 13 residues. V dropped 4 bases and J dropped 4; count of bases not matched to a gene: 3. CDR1 is SGHRS and CDR2 is YFSETQ in the germline V gene.